Listed below are T cell receptor beta chains from one sample, sequenced in a study of blood T cell repertoires in COVID-19. Using immunoSEQ multiplex PCR, the repertoire was profiled, and TCRdb retains in-frame clones only, with some absent. The sample includes approximately 310,000 clones, roughly 89% seen only once; the top ten take approximately 4.7%. The specimen was PBMCs or T cells enriched from blood (not recorded which). These receptors all come from a man aged 60-69 years who had recovered from COVID-19. The CDR3 runs from the conserved cysteine through the conserved F or W. A D gene is named only where the DNA matches it firmly. Only part of the rows carry a size: once, few, many, or a class if the clone is expanded.

cdr3_length,clone_size,j_call,d_call,v_call,cdr3_nt,cdr3_aa
14,NA,TRBJ2-7,TRBD2,TRBV7-9,TGTGCCAGCACCACTAGCGCCAACTCCTACGAGCAGTACTTC,CASTTSANSYEQYF
13,NA,TRBJ1-1,NA,TRBV12-3/TRBV12-4,TGTGCCAGCAGTTTGGAGGGTGGGTTAGGTGCTTTCTTT,CASSLEGGLGAFF
16,NA,TRBJ2-1,TRBD2,TRBV24-1,TGTGCCACCAGTGCCCTCCCTGAGGGGAGGGCCACTGAGCAGTTCTTC,CATSALPEGRATEQFF
15,NA,TRBJ2-3,NA,TRBV7-2,TGTGCCAGCAGCGGAGGCCAGACGGAGGCAGATACGCAGTATTTT,CASSGGQTEADTQYF
15,few,TRBJ2-7,NA,TRBV6-5,TGTGCCAGCAGTTACTCCCGTTGGGCCACCTACGAGCAGTACTTC,CASSYSRWATYEQYF
13,NA,TRBJ2-7,TRBD2,TRBV27,TGTGCCAGCAGTTTGGGGCTAGCGGGCGAGCAGTACTTC,CASSLGLAGEQYF
13,NA,TRBJ2-1,TRBD2,TRBV7-2,TGTGCAAGTGGGACTAGCGGGACCGATGAGCAGTTCTTC,CASGTSGTDEQFF
17,few,TRBJ2-1,TRBD1,TRBV24-1,TGTGCCACCAGTGACTCGACAGGGGGGATGGTATACAATGAGCAGTTCTTC,CATSDSTGGMVYNEQFF
17,NA,TRBJ1-6,NA,TRBV4-3,TGCGCCAGCAGCCAAGATCTCCAGGCAGGGATAGATTCACCCCTCCACTTT,CASSQDLQAGIDSPLHF
13,NA,TRBJ1-2,TRBD1,TRBV3-1/TRBV3-2,TGTGCCAGCAGCCGGGACAGACGCTATGGCTACACCTTC,CASSRDRRYGYTF
15,NA,TRBJ2-7,NA,TRBV28,TGTGCCAGCAGTTGGACAGCCCCGAGTTTAGGCGAGCAGTACTTC,CASSWTAPSLGEQYF
15,NA,TRBJ1-5,TRBD1,TRBV7-6,TGTGCCAGCAGCTTGAACAGGGGGTTTGCTCAGCCCCAGCATTTT,CASSLNRGFAQPQHF
15,NA,TRBJ1-5,NA,TRBV7-9,TGTGCCAGCAGCCCCGCTGGAGGTAGCAATCAGCCCCAGCATTTT,CASSPAGGSNQPQHF
16,NA,TRBJ2-3,TRBD1,TRBV2,TGTGCCAGCATTGGGACAGGCTATGTCGGCACAGATACGCAGTATTTT,CASIGTGYVGTDTQYF
14,NA,TRBJ1-5,NA,TRBV6-4,TGTGCCAGCCGGGGGGGAGGACGCAATCAGCCCCAGCATTTT,CASRGGGRNQPQHF
17,NA,TRBJ1-1,TRBD1,TRBV4-1,TGCGCCAGCAGCCGAGGACCAGCACGGACAGGGGGGACTGAAGCTTTCTTT,CASSRGPARTGGTEAFF
16,NA,TRBJ2-5,NA,TRBV5-1,TGCGCCAGCAGCGCCTCGACAGGAAGGGATGGAGAGACCCAGTACTTC,CASSASTGRDGETQYF
16,NA,TRBJ2-2,TRBD1,TRBV9,TGTGCCAGCAGCGTAGTACCGGGACAGGGGGGCGGGGAGCTGTTTTTT,CASSVVPGQGGGELFF
14,NA,TRBJ1-1,TRBD1,TRBV28,TGTGCCAGCATCCTACCCGGGACAGGCACTGAAGCTTTCTTT,CASILPGTGTEAFF
13,NA,TRBJ1-1,NA,TRBV19,TGTGCCAGTAGTATGAGGGCGTACACTGAAGCTTTCTTT,CASSMRAYTEAFF
11,NA,TRBJ2-1,NA,TRBV28,TGTGCCAGCAGTCAGGTCAATGAGCAGTTCTTC,CASSQVNEQFF
22,NA,TRBJ2-2,TRBD2,TRBV14,TGTGCCAGCAGCCAAGTGAAAAGCCTGGGACTAGCGGGAGAGCAATGGACCGGGGAGCTGTTTTTT,CASSQVKSLGLAGEQWTGELFF